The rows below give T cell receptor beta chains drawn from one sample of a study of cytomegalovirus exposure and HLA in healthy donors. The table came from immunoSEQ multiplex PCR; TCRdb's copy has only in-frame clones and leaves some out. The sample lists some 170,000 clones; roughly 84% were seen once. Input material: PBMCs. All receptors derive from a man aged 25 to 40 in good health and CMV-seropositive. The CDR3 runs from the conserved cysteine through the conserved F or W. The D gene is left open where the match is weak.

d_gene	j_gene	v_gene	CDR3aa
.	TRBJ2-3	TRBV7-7	CASSPQQDTDTQYF
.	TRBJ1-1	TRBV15	CATSLTRDTEAFF
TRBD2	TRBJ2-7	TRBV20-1	CSGSGSYEQYF
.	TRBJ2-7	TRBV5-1	CASSLDVPVDFYEQYF
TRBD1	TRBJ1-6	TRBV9	CASSSRQGHNSPLHF
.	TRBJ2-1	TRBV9	CASGRGYNEQFF
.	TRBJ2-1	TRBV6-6	CASTPESYNEQFF
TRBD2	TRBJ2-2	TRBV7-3	CASSSSGRNTGELFF
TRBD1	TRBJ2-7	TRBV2	CASSEPHDRGQRYEQYF
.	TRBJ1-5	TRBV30	CAWSPGISNQPQHF
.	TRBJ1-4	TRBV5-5	CASSLRTIPTNEKLFF
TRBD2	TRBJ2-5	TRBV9	CASSVATSGGQETQYF
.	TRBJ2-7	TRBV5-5	CASSLRGEQYF
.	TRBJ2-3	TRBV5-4	CASSLEEADTQYF
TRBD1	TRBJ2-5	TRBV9	CASSVVLVRGQNQETQYF
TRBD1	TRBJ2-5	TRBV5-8	CASRQKTGRPGETQYF
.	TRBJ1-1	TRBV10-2	CAAGGGPETEAFF
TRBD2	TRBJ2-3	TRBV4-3	CASSQVGGGTDTQYF
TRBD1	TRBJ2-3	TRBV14	CASGDRITDTQYF
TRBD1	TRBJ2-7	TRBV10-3	CAISLTGSHEQYF
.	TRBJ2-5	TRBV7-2	CASSLGLDQETQYF
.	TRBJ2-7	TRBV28	CASLGSFTYEQYF
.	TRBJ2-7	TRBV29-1	CSVETGSSYEQYF
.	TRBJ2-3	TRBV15	CATSSPPKLDTQYF
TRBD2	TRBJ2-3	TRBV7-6	CASSLEFGGLAGSTDTQYF
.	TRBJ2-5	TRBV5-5	CASSLRAGETQYF
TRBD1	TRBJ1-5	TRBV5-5	CASAWDRGNQPQHF
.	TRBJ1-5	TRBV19	CASSTGSRNQPQHF
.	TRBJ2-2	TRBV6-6	CASSSREENTGELFF
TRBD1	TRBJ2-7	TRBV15	CATSRERGPPYEQYF
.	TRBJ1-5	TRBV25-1	CASSDPGGRPQHF
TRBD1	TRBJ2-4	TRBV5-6	CASSWPWDRGAKNIQYF
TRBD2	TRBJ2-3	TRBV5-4	CASSLSGGADTQYF
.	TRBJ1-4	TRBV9	CASSVQGGDNEKLFF
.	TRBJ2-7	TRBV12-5	CASGLVPIRQGPGEQYF
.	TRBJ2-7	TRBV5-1	CASSLAHRAIDEQYF
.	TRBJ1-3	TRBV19	CASSIGGVSGNTIYF
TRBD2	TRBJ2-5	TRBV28	CASSLWASGQETQYF
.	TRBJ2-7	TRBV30	CAWSGSPLREQYF
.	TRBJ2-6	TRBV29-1	CSVGRDSSGANVLTF
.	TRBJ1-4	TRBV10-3	CAISELGSPNEKLFF
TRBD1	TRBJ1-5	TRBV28	CASSPPRGRWGSNQPQHF
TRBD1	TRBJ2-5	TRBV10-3	CAISWDRAGETQYF
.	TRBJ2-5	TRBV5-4	CASSLYDQAGQETQYF
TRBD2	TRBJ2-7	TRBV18	CASSPGTTAYEQYF
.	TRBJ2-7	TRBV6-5	CASSYGQGNEQYF
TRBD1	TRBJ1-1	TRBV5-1	CASSLAGTGGMNTEAFF
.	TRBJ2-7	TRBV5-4	CASSSMTGITYEQYF
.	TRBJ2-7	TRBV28	CASRGLEQYF
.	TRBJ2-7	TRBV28	CASSRGGAHYEQYF
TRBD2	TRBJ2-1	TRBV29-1	CSVPTSGTEEWGVYNEQFF
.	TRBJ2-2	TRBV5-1	CASSLGGFTGELFF
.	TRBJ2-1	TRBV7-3	CASSLSGVDNEQFF
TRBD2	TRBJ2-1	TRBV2	CASSAWSGSGSNEQFF